The 3 T cell receptor beta chains below all came from one sample that was sequenced in a study of T-cell memory formation after mild COVID-19. In TCRdb, the 5' RACE reads were re-called with MiXCR into one record per CDR3 protein. The sample lists around 450,000 distinct CDR3 sequences, less than 25% occurring once. Material: PBMCs or a T cell subset sorted from them (not recorded which). These receptors were obtained from an adult woman who had mild COVID-19 (a few samples of this study predate the infection). Cell type and time point are not known.

There are a few counts of this clonotype. This chain uses TRBV18 with TRBJ2-1, with TRBD2 matching over 9 bases. The CDR3 spans 15 residues. With V trimmed by 0 bases and J by 8 bases, 5 bases remained unmatched. Germline V gene sequence: CDR1 KGHSH, CDR2 LQKENI. The CDR3 is CASSPPDPSGDEQFF. DNA for the CDR3: TGTGCCAGCTCACCACCGGATCCTAGCGGGGATGAGCAGTTCTTC.

This clonotype turned up a few times. The V call is TRBV9, the J call TRBJ2-7; 8 bases are shared with TRBD2. Germline V gene lookup returns CDR1 SGDLS and CDR2 YYNGEE. The CDR3 consists of 12 residues. The CDR3, as DNA: TGTGCGAGCGGCGGGGGGCCGTACGAGCAGTACTTC. Translated, it gives CASGGGPYEQYF.

This clonotype was detected ten times or more. The chain has TRBV4-2 and TRBJ2-2; no reliable D call. Germline assignment: CDR1 LGHNA and CDR2 YNFKEQ. The length of the CDR3 is 14 residues. Trimming pared 1 base from V and 1 base from J, leaving 4 bases between. CDR3 residues: CASSQGRNTGELFF. In DNA form, the CDR3 reads TGTGCCAGCAGCCAAGGGAGGAACACCGGGGAGCTGTTTTTT.